This T cell receptor (beta chain) emerged from a study of blood T cell repertoires in COVID-19. At the level of the study: Material from acute and convalescent COVID-19 was sourced from the United States, Italy and Spain. From T cells, B-cell-depleted T cells, or PBMCs came the material, which was cDNA or gDNA.

The CDR3 has 13 amino acids. Trimming cost V 4 bases and J 5 bases, with 11 bases left between them. The germline V gene encodes CDR1 LNHDA and CDR2 SQIVND (reference sequence). Under the authors' procedure: Reference gene primer amplification yielded estimated nucleated cell counts. The protocol was immunoSEQ multiplex PCR, while the TCRdb copy is restricted to in-frame clones and leaves out a portion. D and trimming come from the DNA, and the V and J calls and clone size come from that table. The sample holds about 89,000 clones, over 60% seen once. The chain couples TRBV19 to TRBJ2-5; a possible D gene is TRBD2 (6 bases). The sequence derives from a human donor in a cohort sampled during active COVID-19. The sequenced sample consisted of peripheral blood. The CDR3 region has the DNA TGTGCCAGTAGTAGTCTTCGGGAGGAGACCCAGTACTTC. Translation: CASSSLREETQYF.